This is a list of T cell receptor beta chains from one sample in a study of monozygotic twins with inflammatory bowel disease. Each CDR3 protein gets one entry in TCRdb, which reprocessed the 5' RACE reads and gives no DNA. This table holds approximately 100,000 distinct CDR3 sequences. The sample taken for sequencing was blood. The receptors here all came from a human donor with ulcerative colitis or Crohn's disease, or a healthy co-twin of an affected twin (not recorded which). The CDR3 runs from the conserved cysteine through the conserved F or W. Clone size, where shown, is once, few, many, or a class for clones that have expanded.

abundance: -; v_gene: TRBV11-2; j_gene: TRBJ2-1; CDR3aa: CASSLAGVNNEQFF
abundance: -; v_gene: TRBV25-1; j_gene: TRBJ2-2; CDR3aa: CASSDPGQGSGELFF
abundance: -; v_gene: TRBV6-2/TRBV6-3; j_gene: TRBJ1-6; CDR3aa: CASAGQDNSPLHF
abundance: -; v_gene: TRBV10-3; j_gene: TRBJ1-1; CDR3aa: CAIREDGLNTEAFF
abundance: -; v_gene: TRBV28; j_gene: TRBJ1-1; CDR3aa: CASLLPGGNTEAFF
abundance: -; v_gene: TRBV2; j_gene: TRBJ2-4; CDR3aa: CASSDGAGAVIQYF
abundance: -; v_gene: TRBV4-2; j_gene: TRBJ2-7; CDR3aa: CASSLPGTHEQYF
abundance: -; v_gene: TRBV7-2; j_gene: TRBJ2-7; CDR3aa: CASSLEGRTYEQYF
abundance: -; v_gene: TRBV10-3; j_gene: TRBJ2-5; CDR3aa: CAISDPPHSGGPQETQYF
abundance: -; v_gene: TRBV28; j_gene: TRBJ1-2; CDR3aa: CASSTLEGADYGYTF
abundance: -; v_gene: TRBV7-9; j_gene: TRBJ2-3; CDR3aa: CASTPSGSWDTQYF
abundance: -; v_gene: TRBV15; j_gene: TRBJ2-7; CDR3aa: CATSWDRAYEQYF
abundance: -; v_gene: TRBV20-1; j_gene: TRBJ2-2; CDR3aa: CSVPGLQPDTGELFF
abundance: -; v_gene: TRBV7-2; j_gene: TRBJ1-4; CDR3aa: CASSLAQVTNEKLFF
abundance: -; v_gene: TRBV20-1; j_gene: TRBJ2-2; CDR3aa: CSALHDGGWTGELFF
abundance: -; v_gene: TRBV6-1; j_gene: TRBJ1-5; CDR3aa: CASSETAGGGDSNQPQHF
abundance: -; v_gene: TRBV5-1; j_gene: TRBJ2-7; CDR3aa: CASSLVERESYEQYF
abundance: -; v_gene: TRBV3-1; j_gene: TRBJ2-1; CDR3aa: CASSPRRAGRADNEQFF
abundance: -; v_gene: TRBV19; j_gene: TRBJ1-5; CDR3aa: CASTQGAWGNQPQHF
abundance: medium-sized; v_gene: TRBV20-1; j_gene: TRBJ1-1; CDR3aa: CSARDRRYPDTEAFF
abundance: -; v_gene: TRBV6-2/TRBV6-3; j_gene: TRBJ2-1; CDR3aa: CASTRQGDEQFF
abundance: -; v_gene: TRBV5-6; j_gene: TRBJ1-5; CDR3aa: CASSLAGQGTQPQHF
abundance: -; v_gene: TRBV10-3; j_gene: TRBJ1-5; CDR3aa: CAISPQGSNQPQHF
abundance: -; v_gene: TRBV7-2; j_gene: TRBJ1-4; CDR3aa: CASSLQGLRANEKLFF
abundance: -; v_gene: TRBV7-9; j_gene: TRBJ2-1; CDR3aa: CASSYSGDYNEQFF
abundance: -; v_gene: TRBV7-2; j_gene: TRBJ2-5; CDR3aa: CASSLLGGEETQYF
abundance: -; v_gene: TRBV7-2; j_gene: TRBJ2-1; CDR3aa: CASSFLDSLYNEQFF
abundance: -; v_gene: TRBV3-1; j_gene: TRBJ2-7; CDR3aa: CASSQVGGSYEQYF
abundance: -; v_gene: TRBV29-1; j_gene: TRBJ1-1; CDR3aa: CSVVDIKNTEAFF
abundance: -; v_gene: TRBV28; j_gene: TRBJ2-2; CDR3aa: CASSLNSGSAGELFF
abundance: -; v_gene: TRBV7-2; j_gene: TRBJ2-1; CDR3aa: CASSQTESSYNEQFF
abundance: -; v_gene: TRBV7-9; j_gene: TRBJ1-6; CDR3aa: CASSLGRSYNSPLHF
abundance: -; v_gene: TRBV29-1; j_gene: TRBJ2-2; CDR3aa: CSVEQRNTGELFF
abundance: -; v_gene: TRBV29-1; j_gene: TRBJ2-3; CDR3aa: CSVRASLGTDTQYF
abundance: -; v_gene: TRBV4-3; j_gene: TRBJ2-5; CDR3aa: CASSLLGWQETQYF
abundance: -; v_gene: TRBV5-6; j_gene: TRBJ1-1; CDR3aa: CASSLREGTEAFF
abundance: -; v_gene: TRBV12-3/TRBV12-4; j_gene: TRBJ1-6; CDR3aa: CASSLKGVPIQLHF
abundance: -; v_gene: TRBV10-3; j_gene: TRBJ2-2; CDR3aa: CAISEFASGPTGELFF
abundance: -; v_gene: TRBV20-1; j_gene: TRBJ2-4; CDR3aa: CSAAPRRDIQYF
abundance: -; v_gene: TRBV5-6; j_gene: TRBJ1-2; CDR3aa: CASSYTPGQGYYGYTF
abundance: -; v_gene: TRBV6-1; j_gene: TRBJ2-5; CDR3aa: CASSRGRGETQYF
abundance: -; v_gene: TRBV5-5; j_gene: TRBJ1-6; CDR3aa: CASSLGPGTGGVSPLHF
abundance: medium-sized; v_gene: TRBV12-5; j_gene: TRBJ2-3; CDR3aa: CASGLRDSGITDTQYF
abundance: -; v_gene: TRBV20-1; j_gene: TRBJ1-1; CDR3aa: CSASKHTNTEAFF
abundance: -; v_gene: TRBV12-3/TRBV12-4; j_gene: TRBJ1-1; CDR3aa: CASREGLDEAFF
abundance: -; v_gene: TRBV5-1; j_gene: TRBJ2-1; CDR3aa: CASSFWGSGEQFF
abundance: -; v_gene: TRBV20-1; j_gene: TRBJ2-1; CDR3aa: CSAVLGHRDYNEQFF
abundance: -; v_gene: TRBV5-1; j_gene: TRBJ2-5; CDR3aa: CASSLSAWYQETQYF
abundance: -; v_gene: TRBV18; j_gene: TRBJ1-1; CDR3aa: CASSSGTDQEAFF
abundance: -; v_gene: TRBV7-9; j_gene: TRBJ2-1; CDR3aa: CASSLAGGGDEQFF
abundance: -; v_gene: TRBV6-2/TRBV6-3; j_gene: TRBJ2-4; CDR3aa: CASSLERGLIQYF
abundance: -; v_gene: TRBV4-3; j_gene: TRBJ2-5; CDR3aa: CASSQHHRQGQETQYF
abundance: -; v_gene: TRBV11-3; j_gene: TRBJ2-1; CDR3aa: CASSLALAGGQGEQFF
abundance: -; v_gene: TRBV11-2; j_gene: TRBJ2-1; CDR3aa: CASRGLAGNEQFF
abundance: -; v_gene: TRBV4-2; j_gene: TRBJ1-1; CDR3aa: CASSPRTGEGNTEAFF